Presented here are 6 T cell receptor beta chains from one specimen sequenced in a study of technical replicates of blood from several donors. Clones were sequenced by immunoSEQ multiplex PCR, and TCRdb holds only the in-frame ones, with some missing. The sample has some 73,000 clones, 85% to 95% seen once. Input material: PBMCs. The receptors come from a human donor in good health. Some clones in this sample may be carry-over from other donors' samples.

V gene TRBV29-1 combines with J gene TRBJ2-1; TRBD1 matches 7 bases. This CDR3 is 11 amino acids long. Unmatched junction bases numbered 2, after V lost 7 bases and J lost 5 bases. The germline CDR1 and CDR2 sequences are SQVTM and ANQGSEA. CDR3 sequence: CSETGNNEQFF. CDR3 in DNA: TGCAGCGAGACAGGGAACAATGAGCAGTTCTTC.

The V call is TRBV7-2, the J call TRBJ2-1; tentatively, D is TRBD2 (5 bases). Germline V gene data show CDR1 as SGHTA and CDR2 as FQGNSA. CDR3 length: 17 amino acids. V lost 5 bases and J 0 bases, leaving 17 bases between the germline ends. The DNA of the CDR3 is TGTGCCAGCAGCCCGAGCACAGCGGCCAGCTCCTACAATGAGCAGTTCTTC. It translates to CASSPSTAASSYNEQFF.

In this sample, this clone turned up once. CDR3 region: CASSGGEGLAEETQYF. The DNA for the CDR3 is TGTGCCAGCAGCGGAGGGGAGGGACTAGCGGAAGAGACCCAGTACTTC. The chain carries TRBV9 and TRBJ2-5; TRBD2 matches 11 bases. Germline V CDR1 and CDR2: SGDLS, YYNGEE. Unmatched junction bases numbered 7, after V lost 3 bases and J lost 3 bases. The CDR3 length is 16 residues.

The CDR3 here is CASSLSGGSGYTF. The CDR3, as DNA: TGCGCCAGCAGCCTATCAGGGGGCAGCGGCTACACCTTC. The chain joins TRBV4-1 to TRBJ1-2; 8 nucleotides align to TRBD1. Germline V CDR1 and CDR2: MGHRA, YSYEKL. This CDR3 contains 13 residues. The J segment lost 8 bases and the V segment lost 4 bases, leaving 6 bases of the junction unmatched.

In this sample, this clone turned up once. The chain combines TRBV30 with TRBJ1-3; D is unclear. Germline V CDR1 and CDR2: GTSNPN, SVGIG (reference sequence). Trimming took 3 bases from V and 3 from J, leaving 15 bases between them. The CDR3 runs to 15 residues. The CDR3 DNA is TGTGCCTGGAGGCGGGTGAGAGTCGGTGGAAACACCATATATTTT. This sequence encodes CAWRRVRVGGNTIYF.

This chain joins TRBV5-4 and TRBJ1-2; D not resolved. From germline, CDR1 is SGHNT and CDR2 YYREEE (reference sequence). The CDR3 spans 13 residues. V was shortened by 1 base and J by 5 bases, with 9 bases between the two germline ends. The CDR3 region is CASSLPGRYGYTF. The CDR3 DNA follows: TGTGCCAGCAGCTTGCCTGGCCGATATGGCTACACCTTC.